This passage covers 27 T cell receptor beta chains from one sample sequenced in a study of T-cell memory formation after mild COVID-19. TCRdb fed the 5' RACE reads into MiXCR, producing one record per CDR3 protein. The repertoire holds about 390,000 distinct CDR3 sequences, with 20% to 25% as singletons. Source material: PBMCs or a T cell subset sorted from them (not recorded which). The receptor set was obtained from an adult woman who had mild COVID-19 (a few samples of this study predate the infection). Cell type and time point are not known.

This clonotype was seen a handful of times. The rearrangement uses TRBV6-1 and TRBJ2-1; D remains unclear. The germline V gene encodes CDR1 MNHNS and CDR2 SASEGT. This CDR3 spans 12 amino acids. V was trimmed by 3 bases and J by 6 bases, leaving 6 bases between them. The CDR3 DNA sequence: TGTGCCAGCAGTGAGAGGAGCAATGAGCAGTTCTTC. It translates to CASSERSNEQFF.

This clonotype was seen only a few times. The chain links TRBV7-3 to TRBJ2-5; 10 bases align to TRBD2. This CDR3 contains 15 residues. Trimming removed 3 bases from V and 4 bases from J; junction bases left unmatched: 5. Germline V gene data show CDR1 as SGHTA and CDR2 as FQGTGA. The CDR3 DNA is TGTGCCAGCAGCTTCAGCGGGGGGGCGGGAGAGACCCAGTACTTC. Encoded protein: CASSFSGGAGETQYF.

This clonotype was picked up a small number of times. This chain uses TRBV30 with TRBJ1-1; 7 bases line up with TRBD1. Germline V gene lookup returns CDR1 GTSNPN and CDR2 SVGIG (reference sequence). The CDR3 totals 14 residues. Trimming took 2 bases from V and 1 from J; bases not matched to a gene: 4. CDR3 in DNA: TGTGCCTGGAGTACCAGACAGGGGAACACTGAAGCTTTCTTT. Translation: CAWSTRQGNTEAFF.

This clonotype was picked up a small number of times. The V and J genes are TRBV20-1 and TRBJ2-7; the D gene is possibly TRBD1 (5 bases). CDR1 DFQATT and CDR2 SNEGSKA come from the germline V gene (reference sequence). Deletions cut 0 bases from V and 3 bases from J, with 18 bases between. CDR3 length: 16 amino acids. Here the CDR3 reads CSARDRKTAKYYEQYF. CDR3 DNA sequence: TGCAGTGCTAGAGATCGGAAGACAGCAAAATACTACGAGCAGTACTTC.

This clonotype has just a few counts. V and J are TRBV5-1 and TRBJ1-1; D is ambiguous. This CDR3 is 13 amino acids long. Germline CDR1 and CDR2: SGHRS and YFSETQ. V gave up 2 bases and J gave up 8 bases, with 13 bases separating them. The CDR3 sequence: CASSFSPTLEAFF. The CDR3 DNA reads as TGCGCCAGCAGCTTTTCTCCGACTTTGGAAGCTTTCTTT.

The chain joins TRBV9 to TRBJ1-2; 12 nucleotides align to TRBD1. Per germline, CDR1 SGDLS and CDR2 YYNGEE. The CDR3 contains 17 residues. V lost 3 bases, J lost 3 bases, and 9 bases stayed unmatched. The CDR3 is CASSGGGQGASYYGYTF. CDR3 in DNA: TGTGCCAGCAGCGGAGGGGGACAGGGGGCTTCGTACTATGGCTACACCTTC. Drawing the rest from reference TRBV9 and TRBJ1-2, the complete variable domain is DSGVTQTPKHLITATGQRVTLRCSPRSGDLSVYWYQQSLDQGLQFLIQYYNGEERAKGNILERFSAQQFPDLHSELNLSSLELGDSALYFCASSGGGQGASYYGYTFGSGTRLTVV.

The DNA for the CDR3 is TGTGCCAGTAGTATTTACCAGGTGAACACTGAAGCTTTCTTT. It is translated as CASSIYQVNTEAFF. V is TRBV19 and J is TRBJ1-1; the D is unclear. Looked up from germline, CDR1 is LNHDA and CDR2 is SQIVND (reference sequence). Trimming stripped 3 bases from V and 0 bases from J, with 8 bases between. The CDR3 spans 14 residues.

This clonotype occurred a few times. V gene TRBV7-9 combines with J gene TRBJ1-4, with 7 positions matching TRBD1. The V gene end was trimmed by 3 bases and the J gene end by 7 bases; junction bases not matched to a gene: 8. Germline CDR1 and CDR2: SEHNR and FQNEAQ (reference sequence). This CDR3 region has 15 residues. CDR3 nucleotides: TGTGCCAGCAGCTTTTATCGACAGGGCGGTGAAAAACTGTTTTTT. The encoded protein is CASSFYRQGGEKLFF.

The V gene is TRBV4-1, the J gene TRBJ1-5; TRBD1 might be the D (5 bases). In germline, CDR1 is MGHRA, CDR2 YSYEKL. This CDR3 is built from 16 residues. V lost 2 bases and J 2 bases, leaving 13 bases between the germline ends. CDR3 bases: TGCGCCAGCAGCCAACCGGCCAGGGATCGCAATCAGCCCCAGCATTTT. Encoded protein: CASSQPARDRNQPQHF.

The sample holds a few counts of this clonotype. This rearrangement joins TRBV7-3 to TRBJ1-2; weak D call: TRBD1 (6 bases). With 5 bases removed from V and 4 bases from J, the gap between germline ends came to 14 bases. The CDR3 sequence is 14 residues long. Germline-derived CDR1 and CDR2 are SGHTA and FQGTGA. The chain's CDR3 is CASSPDSNSYGYTF. The CDR3 coding sequence is TGTGCCAGCAGCCCGGACAGCAACTCCTATGGCTACACCTTC. Combining the CDR3 with reference TRBV7-3 and TRBJ1-2 gives the whole variable domain GAGVSQTPSNKVTEKGKYVELRCDPISGHTALYWYRQSLGQGPEFLIYFQGTGAADDSGLPNDRFFAVRPEGSVSTLKIQRTERGDSAVYLCASSPDSNSYGYTFGSGTRLTVV.

The table lists this clonotype with a few counts. The rearrangement links TRBV5-5 to TRBJ2-7; 7 bases fit TRBD1. The length of the CDR3 is 15 residues. CDR1 SGHKS and CDR2 YYEKEE come from the germline V gene (reference sequence). J lost 2 bases, V lost 4 bases, and 9 bases had no gene match. CDR3 bases: TGTGCCAGCAGCCTGTCCGGGACAGAGACCTACGAGCAGTACTTC. It encodes CASSLSGTETYEQYF.

The sample holds a few counts of this clonotype. The V gene is TRBV7-2, the J gene TRBJ2-7, with 8 positions matching TRBD2. Germline assignment: CDR1 SGHTA and CDR2 FQGNSA. The CDR3 length is 14 residues. Trimming at V came to 7 bases and at J to 6 bases, leaving 11 bases not matched to a gene. The CDR3 DNA follows: TGTGCCAGCACCTCGAGCGGGAGCTCACTCGAGCAGTACTTC. This gives the protein CASTSSGSSLEQYF.

The rearrangement uses TRBV6-6 and TRBJ1-1; D is unresolved. Trimming took off 2 bases at V and 0 bases at J, with 13 bases between the two ends. CDR3 length: 16 residues. Germline values: CDR1 MNHNY, CDR2 SVGAGI (reference sequence). CDR3 nucleotide sequence: TGTGCCAGCAGTTACCCAACACTAGGGTTGAACACTGAAGCTTTCTTT. Amino acids: CASSYPTLGLNTEAFF.

This clonotype was found a few times. The J gene is TRBJ1-4, the V gene TRBV6-5, with D perhaps matching TRBD1 (6 bases). CDR1 is MNHEY and CDR2 is SVGAGI in the germline V gene. This CDR3 has 15 residues. Trimming removed 6 bases at V and 4 bases at J, with 15 bases between. The CDR3 DNA reads as TGTGCCAGCAGCTCCGGACAGTATAGTAATGAAAAACTGTTTTTT. Encoded protein: CASSSGQYSNEKLFF.

This chain uses TRBV5-6 with TRBJ2-7; tentatively, D is TRBD2 (5 bases). The ends were cut back, 4 bases at V and 2 bases at J, with 16 bases in the middle. Germline V gene data show CDR1 as SGHDT and CDR2 as YYEEEE. The CDR3 is made up of 15 amino acids. The CDR3 region has the DNA TGTGCCAGCAGCCCCAATCCAGCGGTCGCCTACGAGCAGTACTTC. Translation gives CASSPNPAVAYEQYF.

There are a few counts of this clonotype. This chain uses TRBV10-2 with TRBJ2-5; D perhaps matches TRBD1 (5 bases). Germline V lookup: CDR1 WSHSY, CDR2 SAAADI. The CDR3 totals 13 residues. Trimming pared 4 bases from V and 6 bases from J, leaving 12 bases between. CDR3 DNA: TGCGCCAGCAGTGGCCAGGGTTATCAGACCCAGTACTTC. It translates to CASSGQGYQTQYF.

This chain links TRBV29-1 with TRBJ1-5; D possibly corresponds to TRBD1 (6 bases). The CDR3 is 13 residues long. The germline V and J ends were trimmed by 3 bases and 6 bases, with 12 bases remaining between them. CDR1 is SQVTM, CDR2 ANQGSEA, per germline. The CDR3 coding sequence is TGCAGCGTTGAGTCAGGGGTTGGTCAGCCCCAGCATTTT. Its translation: CSVESGVGQPQHF.

This clonotype appeared many times. The V gene is TRBV7-9, the J gene TRBJ1-1; perhaps TRBD1 as D (5 bases). The V end lost 1 base, the J end lost 3 bases, and 12 bases lay between the germline ends. The CDR3 loop spans 15 amino acids. Germline V gene lookup returns CDR1 SEHNR and CDR2 FQNEAQ (reference sequence). CDR3 loop: CASSLGQTTYTEAFF. The CDR3 DNA is TGTGCCAGCAGCTTAGGACAGACTACCTACACTGAAGCTTTCTTT.

This chain joins TRBV20-1 and TRBJ2-7, with D tentatively TRBD1 (6 bases). The CDR3 extends over 13 amino acids. The V end lost 7 bases, the J end lost 0 bases, and 13 bases lay between the germline ends. Per germline, CDR1 DFQATT and CDR2 SNEGSKA (reference sequence). The CDR3 bases are TGCAGTGTCTGGACAGCTACCTCCTACGAGCAGTACTTC. Translation gives CSVWTATSYEQYF.

This clonotype was seen many times. The chain carries TRBV5-4 and TRBJ2-5, with 12 bases aligning to TRBD2. V trimming: 6 bases; J trimming: 5 bases; junction bases outside the gene matches: 2. The germline V gene encodes CDR1 SGHNT and CDR2 YYREEE (reference sequence). The CDR3 consists of 13 residues. CDR3 loop: CASTTSGSETQYF. CDR3 DNA sequence: TGTGCCAGCACGACTAGCGGGAGTGAGACCCAGTACTTC. The variable domain in full, with the rest retrieved from reference TRBV5-4 and TRBJ2-5, is ETGVTQSPTHLIKTRGQQVTLRCSSQSGHNTVSWYQQALGQGPQFIFQYYREEENGRGNFPPRFSGLQFPNYSSELNVNALELDDSALYLCASTTSGSETQYFGPGTRLLVL.

This chain joins TRBV4-3 and TRBJ2-3; 7 bases fit TRBD1. CDR1 and CDR2 from the germline V gene are LGHNA and YSLEER. The CDR3 is 16 residues long. The V segment lost 1 base and the J segment 1 base; nucleotides outside the gene matches: 5. CDR3 region: CASSQGAGQGTDTQYF. CDR3 nucleotides: TGCGCCAGCAGCCAAGGGGCAGGACAGGGCACAGATACGCAGTATTTT.

The rearrangement uses TRBV28 and TRBJ1-2; D uncertain. From germline, CDR1 is MDHEN and CDR2 SYDVKM. The CDR3 runs to 11 residues. V lost 2 bases to trimming and J lost 7 bases, with 5 bases between them. CDR3 bases: TGTGCCAGCAGTTTAAATCGTGGCTACACCTTC. This translates into CASSLNRGYTF.

The rearrangement joins TRBV24-1 to TRBJ2-1; the match to TRBD2 covers 9 bases. Trimming cost V 3 bases and J 8 bases; bases outside gene matches: 7. From germline, CDR1 is KGHDR and CDR2 SFDVKD. The CDR3 covers 15 residues. The CDR3 here is CATSDVLAGSYEQFF. The CDR3 nucleotides read TGTGCCACCAGTGATGTCCTAGCGGGAAGTTATGAGCAGTTCTTC.

This clonotype was detected only a few times. The CDR3 loop reads CASSPGQSISTDTQYF. The DNA of the CDR3 is TGTGCCAGCAGCCCCGGACAGTCCATAAGCACAGATACGCAGTATTTT. The rearrangement joins TRBV7-9 to TRBJ2-3; D might be TRBD1 (6 bases). Germline V gene data show CDR1 as SEHNR and CDR2 as FQNEAQ (reference sequence). Trimming left V 5 bases short and J 0 bases short, with 15 bases between. The CDR3 length is 16 residues.

This clonotype was counted a few times. V gene TRBV20-1 combines with J gene TRBJ2-7, with D tentatively TRBD1 (6 bases). The length of the CDR3 is 11 residues. Germline V gene sequence: CDR1 DFQATT, CDR2 SNEGSKA (reference sequence). In DNA, the CDR3 is TGCAGCCCCAGGGGAGACTACGAGCAGTACTTC. Its translation is CSPRGDYEQYF.

The chain joins TRBV7-8 to TRBJ2-5; 8 bases match TRBD2. Germline CDR1 SGHVS, CDR2 FQNEAQ. The CDR3 loop spans 15 amino acids. V lost 5 bases and J lost 4; bases outside the gene matches: 9. This chain's CDR3 is CASSVSGDPAETQYF. DNA for the CDR3: TGTGCCAGCAGCGTTAGCGGGGACCCGGCAGAGACCCAGTACTTC.

This clonotype was picked up a small number of times. The genes are TRBV5-1 and TRBJ2-3; tentatively, D is TRBD2 (5 bases). There are 14 residues in the CDR3. Germline V gene sequence: CDR1 SGHRS, CDR2 YFSETQ. V lost 3 bases and J 4 bases, leaving 12 bases between the germline ends. The CDR3 loop is CASSSGNGADTQYF. CDR3 DNA: TGCGCCAGCAGCTCGGGGAACGGGGCAGATACGCAGTATTTT.